One sample yielded the 32 T cell receptor beta chains listed below, sequenced in a study of T cells in Graves' hyperthyroidism and ophthalmopathy. Amplified regions were TCR beta CDR3 sequences from RNA transcripts. The HTBI primer set served for first-round RT-PCR of the TCR CDR3. From the multiplex PCR reads, TCRdb called clonotypes with MiXCR, one entry per CDR3 protein. The sample yields 300,000 to 500,000 distinct CDR3 sequences, approximately 15% seen once. The sequencing input was blood. Receptors were obtained from a woman in her thirties with Graves' hyperthyroidism.

The table lists this clonotype with many counts. J is TRBJ1-5 and V is TRBV5-1; 11 positions match TRBD1. Germline CDR1 is SGHRS and CDR2 is YFSETQ. V shed 4 bases, J shed 5 bases, and the junction held 2 bases outside the gene matches. CDR3 length: 14 amino acids. CDR3 protein: CASSPGQGDQPQHF. In nucleotides, the CDR3 is TGCGCCAGCAGCCCGGGACAGGGGGATCAGCCCCAGCATTTT.

This chain links TRBV5-5 with TRBJ2-4; 9 nucleotides line up with TRBD1. This CDR3 is built from 15 residues. V gave up 4 bases and J gave up 6 bases; unmatched junction bases: 8. Germline V gene lookup returns CDR1 SGHKS and CDR2 YYEKEE (reference sequence). The CDR3 sequence: CASSPSTGGGNIQYF. CDR3 sequence (DNA): TGTGCCAGCAGCCCTAGCACAGGGGGCGGAAACATTCAGTACTTC.

This clonotype was found a few times. This sequence joins TRBV9 and TRBJ2-5, with 7 bases lining up with TRBD1. CDR3 length: 16 amino acids. Germline loops: CDR1 SGDLS, CDR2 YYNGEE. V lost 4 bases to trimming and J lost 1 base; unmatched junction nucleotides: 10. The CDR3 protein is CASSIRQGTIQETQYF. For the CDR3, the DNA is TGTGCCAGCAGCATACGACAGGGCACCATCCAAGAGACCCAGTACTTC.

This clonotype was seen only a few times. A single base separates this from a much larger clone, so it may be a read error. The conserved final phenylalanine or tryptophan is absent from the CDR3, which likely points to a read error. The chain joins TRBV28 to TRBJ2-2; possible D gene TRBD2, 5 bases. CDR1 is MDHEN, CDR2 SYDVKM, per germline. Trimming pared 1 base from V and 5 bases from J, leaving 11 bases between. This CDR3 has 15 amino acids. The CDR3 loop is CASSLLAGGTGELFL. As DNA, the CDR3 is TGTGCCAGCAGTTTATTGGCGGGTGGGACCGGGGAGCTGTTTCTT.

The rearrangement links TRBV24-1 to TRBJ1-2; unclear D gene. V lost 4 bases and J lost 0, with 11 bases in between. The CDR3 length is 15 residues. CDR1 is KGHDR and CDR2 is SFDVKD in the germline V gene. As DNA, the CDR3 is TGTGCCACCAGTGACGGGAAGATGGCTAACTATGGCTACACCTTC. It encodes CATSDGKMANYGYTF.

This clonotype has more than one count but fewer than ten. V is TRBV7-2 and J is TRBJ2-5; 13 positions agree with TRBD2. With V trimmed by 0 bases and J by 5 bases, 15 bases remained unmatched. Germline V gene sequence: CDR1 SGHTA, CDR2 FQGNSA. The CDR3 consists of 20 residues. The DNA of the CDR3 is TGTGCCAGCAGCTTAGCGATTCGGACTAGCGGGAGACTTGACGAGGAGACCCAGTACTTC. This encodes CASSLAIRTSGRLDEETQYF.

The chain links TRBV6-1 to TRBJ2-1, with TRBD2 identical over 10 bases. The CDR3 covers 17 residues. V shed 5 bases and J 8 bases; nucleotides not matched to a gene: 15. Germline V gives CDR1 MNHNS, CDR2 SASEGT. The CDR3, as DNA: TGTGCCAGCAGTACAAGGACTAGCGGCCTCACCGCGTATGAGCAGTTCTTC. Protein: CASSTRTSGLTAYEQFF.

The chain joins TRBV10-2 to TRBJ2-2; 12 bases map to TRBD2. V trimming: 4 bases; J trimming: 7 bases; junction bases outside the gene matches: 4. Germline V gene data show CDR1 as WSHSY and CDR2 as SAAADI. The CDR3 extends over 15 amino acids. In DNA form, the CDR3 reads TGCGCCAGCAGTGGACTAGCGGGAGTGGTCGGGGAGCTGTTTTTT. Its protein is CASSGLAGVVGELFF.

The table lists this clonotype with many counts. The chain employs TRBV11-2 and TRBJ2-3; unclear D gene. There are 12 residues in the CDR3. Trimming cost V 7 bases and J 6 bases, with 11 bases left between them. CDR1 SGHAT and CDR2 FQNNGV come from the germline V gene. DNA of the CDR3: TGTGCCAGCACCCATACGTCCGATACGCAGTATTTT. Translation gives CASTHTSDTQYF.

This clonotype came up many times. The chain carries TRBV11-2 and TRBJ2-1, with D possibly being TRBD1 (5 bases). Between the trimmed V and J ends, which lost 5 bases and 10 bases, there was a span of 18 bases. CDR1 is SGHAT and CDR2 is FQNNGV in the germline V gene. The CDR3 spans 14 residues. The CDR3 here is CASSLGPGSGEQFF. CDR3 in DNA: TGTGCCAGCAGCCTGGGGCCGGGCTCCGGCGAGCAGTTCTTC.

This clonotype was detected only a few times. This chain connects TRBV29-1 to TRBJ2-2; D may be TRBD1 or TRBD2 (5 bases each). This CDR3 is built from 14 residues. Germline lookup yields CDR1 SQVTM and CDR2 ANQGSEA. The V gene lost 5 bases and the J gene lost 4 bases, with 14 bases spanning the gap. The CDR3 loop is CSVLQGEFTGELFF. CDR3 sequence (DNA): TGCAGCGTTCTTCAAGGGGAGTTCACCGGGGAGCTGTTTTTT.

This clonotype was picked up a small number of times. This rearrangement joins TRBV29-1 to TRBJ2-7; TRBD2 matches 13 bases. Germline assignment: CDR1 SQVTM and CDR2 ANQGSEA. The CDR3 is made up of 14 amino acids. Trimming cost V 6 bases and J 3 bases; bases outside gene matches: 5. The CDR3 sequence: CSVPRTSGSYEQYF. In DNA, the CDR3 is TGCAGCGTCCCCCGGACTAGCGGGAGCTACGAGCAGTACTTC.

This clonotype was seen repeatedly, ten times or more. This chain uses TRBV28 with TRBJ2-4; the D is unclear. The germline V and J ends were trimmed by 2 bases and 9 bases, with 17 bases remaining between them. This CDR3 has 15 residues. The germline CDR1 and CDR2 sequences are MDHEN and SYDVKM. The CDR3 nucleotides read TGTGCCAGCAGTTTAAGCCCTGCGGATTGGGGCATTCAGTACTTC. As protein: CASSLSPADWGIQYF.

This clonotype has more than one count but fewer than ten. This sequence joins TRBV6-5 and TRBJ2-1; D is unclear. Trimming took off 6 bases at V and 2 bases at J, with 8 bases between the two ends. Germline V lookup: CDR1 MNHEY, CDR2 SVGAGI. The CDR3 length is 13 residues. CDR3: CASRSDTYNEQFF. Here the CDR3 DNA reads TGTGCCAGCAGGAGCGACACCTACAATGAGCAGTTCTTC.

Only a few counts were recorded for this clonotype. The V call is TRBV7-9, the J call TRBJ2-7; the D is unclear. The CDR3 has 14 amino acids. Germline assignment: CDR1 SEHNR and CDR2 FQNEAQ (reference sequence). With 1 base removed from V and 6 bases from J, the gap between germline ends came to 13 bases. The DNA for the CDR3 is TGTGCCAGCAGCTTAGTCAGAGATGCCACCGAGCAGTACTTC. It specifies CASSLVRDATEQYF.

The chain has TRBV28 and TRBJ2-7, with D possibly being TRBD1 or TRBD2 (6 bases each). With 7 bases removed from V and 0 bases from J, the gap between germline ends came to 16 bases. This CDR3 is built from 15 residues. The germline V gene has CDR1 MDHEN and CDR2 SYDVKM. CDR3 bases: TGTGCCAGCACCCTCGGGGGCGGCGGCTCCTACGAGCAGTACTTC. It is translated as CASTLGGGGSYEQYF.

The table lists this clonotype with a few counts. This chain uses TRBV7-3 with TRBJ1-6, with D unresolved. Germline loops: CDR1 SGHTA, CDR2 FQGTGA. The CDR3 length is 16 residues. The ends were cut back, 5 bases at V and 3 bases at J, with 14 bases in the middle. The CDR3 loop is CASSLLPFCYNSPLHF. The CDR3 DNA reads as TGTGCCAGCAGCCTCCTTCCTTTCTGCTATAATTCACCCCTCCACTTT.

The gene calls are TRBV4-1 and TRBJ2-7; D call uncertain. The CDR3 consists of 15 residues. Trimming removed 2 bases at V and 6 bases at J, with 17 bases between. CDR1 is MGHRA, CDR2 YSYEKL, per germline. Here the CDR3 DNA reads TGCGCCAGCAGCCAAAATATGGCCAGCGCAAGCGAGCAGTACTTC. Protein: CASSQNMASASEQYF.

This clonotype has more than one count but fewer than ten. CDR3 in amino acids: CASSLNLLGYTF. CDR3 nucleotides: TGTGCCAGCAGTCTTAACCTGCTAGGCTACACCTTC. The V and J genes are TRBV12-3 or TRBV12-4 and TRBJ1-2; D is unclear. The CDR3 runs 12 residues. Trimming took off 5 bases at V and 8 bases at J, with 12 bases between the two ends.

This clonotype was counted ten times or more. The chain is built from TRBV18 and TRBJ1-1; no reliable D call. V was pared by 4 bases and J by 2 bases, with 8 bases between. CDR1 KGHSH and CDR2 LQKENI come from the germline V gene. The CDR3 sequence is 13 residues long. CDR3 in DNA: TGTGCCAGCTCACGGACGCCTAACACTGAAGCTTTCTTT. Protein sequence: CASSRTPNTEAFF. The full variable domain, in which reference TRBV18 and TRBJ1-1 provide the parts outside the CDR3, is NAGVMQNPRHLVRRRGQEARLRCSPMKGHSHVYWYRQLPEEGLKFMVYLQKENIIDESGMPKERFSAEFPKEGPSILRIQQVVRGDSAAYFCASSRTPNTEAFFGQGTRLTVV.

There are many counts of this clonotype. The chain links TRBV13 to TRBJ2-1, with a weak D call TRBD2 (5 bases). The CDR3 is 14 amino acids. The V end was cut by 4 bases, the J end by 4 bases, with 11 bases between. CDR1 is PRHDT, CDR2 FYEKMQ, per germline (reference sequence). The CDR3 sequence: CASSSEEPYNEQFF. The CDR3, as DNA: TGTGCCAGCAGCTCGGAGGAACCGTACAATGAGCAGTTCTTC.

V and J are TRBV27 and TRBJ2-3; 8 bases line up with TRBD1. Per the germline V gene, CDR1 is MNHEY and CDR2 is SMNVEV (reference sequence). The CDR3 is 16 amino acids. V lost 3 bases, J lost 4 bases, and 9 bases stayed unmatched. The CDR3: CASSLGPDRVPDTQYF. In DNA form, the CDR3 reads TGTGCCAGCAGTTTGGGGCCGGACAGGGTGCCAGATACGCAGTATTTT.

The V gene is TRBV7-3, the J gene TRBJ2-1; 7 bases align to TRBD2. CDR1 and CDR2 from the germline V gene are SGHTA and FQGTGA. The CDR3 contains 15 residues. The junction had 7 bases not matched to a gene; V was cut back by 5 bases and J by 3 bases. The CDR3 sequence: CASSPTSAYYNEQFF. DNA for the CDR3: TGTGCCAGCAGCCCCACTAGCGCCTACTACAATGAGCAGTTCTTC.

This clonotype was found many times. J is TRBJ2-1 and V is TRBV29-1, with 9 bases fitting TRBD2. Germline V gene lookup returns CDR1 SQVTM and CDR2 ANQGSEA. V was pared by 6 bases and J by 6 bases, with 15 bases of the junction left unmatched. The CDR3 totals 16 residues. The CDR3 here is CSVVQQGGAGGNEQFF. In DNA, the CDR3 is TGCAGCGTCGTACAACAGGGCGGAGCGGGAGGCAATGAGCAGTTCTTC.

This clonotype was counted a few times. The V and J genes are TRBV7-9 and TRBJ2-7; TRBD1 aligns across 8 bases. Germline V gene sequence: CDR1 SEHNR, CDR2 FQNEAQ (reference sequence). V dropped 2 bases and J dropped 6; count of bases not matched to a gene: 6. This CDR3 region has 14 residues. CDR3 region: CASSLTQGEGEQYF. As DNA, the CDR3 is TGTGCCAGCAGCTTAACACAGGGGGAAGGCGAGCAGTACTTC.

This clonotype appeared many times. The chain carries TRBV29-1 and TRBJ1-2; a possible D gene is TRBD1 (6 bases). In germline, CDR1 is SQVTM, CDR2 ANQGSEA. CDR3 size: 13 residues. Trimming removed 8 bases from V and 2 bases from J, with 15 bases in between. As DNA, the CDR3 is TGCAGCATATGGGCGGGACACAACTATGGCTACACCTTC. Residues: CSIWAGHNYGYTF.

The rearrangement uses TRBV19 and TRBJ1-5; D unresolved. The CDR3 extends over 12 amino acids. Germline-derived CDR1 and CDR2 are LNHDA and SQIVND (reference sequence). V lost 4 bases to trimming and J lost 4 bases, with 5 bases between them. The chain's CDR3 is CASSTINQPQHF. The CDR3, as DNA: TGTGCCAGTAGTACAATTAATCAGCCCCAGCATTTT.

This clonotype came up a few times. The chain is built from TRBV5-1 and TRBJ2-3; 7 nucleotides match TRBD2. This CDR3 is built from 14 residues. The germline CDR1 and CDR2 sequences are SGHRS and YFSETQ. V lost 5 bases to trimming and J lost 0 bases; unmatched junction nucleotides: 3. CDR3 nucleotides: TGCGCCAGCAGGGGAGGGGTTAGCACAGATACGCAGTATTTT. Translating gives CASRGGVSTDTQYF.

This clonotype has just a few counts. One end of the junction does not line up with germline, which may come from a read error. The genes are TRBV6-1 and TRBJ1-5; TRBD1 agrees at 7 bases. In germline, CDR1 is MNHNS, CDR2 SASEGT. This CDR3 contains 14 residues. Here the CDR3 DNA reads TGTGCCAGCAGGGACAGGCAGAGCAATCGGCCCCAGCATTTT. Its translation is CASRDRQSNRPQHF.

A few counts support this clonotype. The J gene is TRBJ2-5, the V gene TRBV6-1, with D possibly matching TRBD1 (5 bases). V gave up 8 bases and J gave up 4 bases, with 14 bases separating them. The length of the CDR3 is 13 residues. Germline CDR1 reads MNHNS; CDR2 reads SASEGT. The CDR3 sequence is CASVKGYRETQYF. For the CDR3, the DNA is TGTGCCAGCGTTAAGGGGTATCGAGAGACCCAGTACTTC.

This clonotype was seen ten or more times. The chain carries TRBV2 and TRBJ2-5, with 8 nucleotides matching TRBD2. The CDR3 is made up of 13 amino acids. CDR1 and CDR2 (germline): SNHLY, FYNNEI. V lost 8 bases and J lost 7; bases outside the gene matches: 9. The CDR3 nucleotides read TGTGCCAGCGGTGGAGTAGCGGGATGGACCCAGTACTTC. It is translated as CASGGVAGWTQYF.

This clonotype was detected only a few times. This chain links TRBV5-1 with TRBJ2-1, with 11 positions matching TRBD2. The trim removed 2 bases at V and 2 bases at J, leaving 12 bases unmatched. The CDR3 runs 19 residues. Per germline, CDR1 SGHRS and CDR2 YFSETQ. The CDR3, as DNA: TGCGCCAGCAGCTTAGGGGTAGCGGGAGGGCCCAAAACCTACAATGAGCAGTTCTTC. This translates into CASSLGVAGGPKTYNEQFF. The full variable domain, its missing parts supplied by reference TRBV5-1 and TRBJ2-1, is KAGVTQTPRYLIKTRGQQVTLSCSPISGHRSVSWYQQTPGQGLQFLFEYFSETQRNKGNFPGRFSGRQFSNSRSEMNVSTLELGDSALYLCASSLGVAGGPKTYNEQFFGPGTRLTVL.